This TCR beta chain was sequenced for a study of blood T cell repertoires in COVID-19. About the research overall: Collection of acute and convalescent COVID-19 samples took place in the United States, Italy and Spain. Sources were T cells, B-cell-depleted T cells, or PBMCs; the material itself was cDNA or gDNA.

In the authors' workflow: Amplifying reference gene primers gave estimates of nucleated cell counts. Repertoires were generated with immunoSEQ multiplex PCR, while TCRdb's copy carries only in-frame clones and drops some. That table supplies the V and J calls and clone size; D and trimming were determined from the DNA. The repertoire holds about 120,000 clones, with about 87% as singletons. The germline gives CDR1 GTSNPN, CDR2 SVGIG (reference sequence). The CDR3 totals 16 residues. The sample was peripheral blood. The receptor was isolated from an older woman with acute or convalescent COVID-19. V and J are TRBV30 and TRBJ1-4; 7 bases map to TRBD1. CDR3 loop: CATPLRGRGANEKLFF. The CDR3, as DNA: TGTGCTACCCCCCTGAGGGGGCGCGGGGCTAATGAAAAACTGTTTTTT.